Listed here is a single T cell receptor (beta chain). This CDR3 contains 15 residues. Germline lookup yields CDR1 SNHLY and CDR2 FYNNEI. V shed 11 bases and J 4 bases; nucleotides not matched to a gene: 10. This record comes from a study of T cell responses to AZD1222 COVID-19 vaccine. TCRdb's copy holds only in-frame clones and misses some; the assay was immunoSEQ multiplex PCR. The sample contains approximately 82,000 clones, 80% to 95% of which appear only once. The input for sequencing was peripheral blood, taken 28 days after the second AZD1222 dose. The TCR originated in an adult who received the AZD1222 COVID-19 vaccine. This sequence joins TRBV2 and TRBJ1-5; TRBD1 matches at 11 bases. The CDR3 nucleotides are TGTGCCTGCGGGGGCCGGGACAGGGGGAATCAGCCCCAGCATTTT. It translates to CACGGRDRGNQPQHF. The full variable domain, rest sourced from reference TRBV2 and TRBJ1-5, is EPEVTQTPSHQVTQMGQEVILRCVPISNHLYFYWYRQILGQKVEFLVSFYNNEISEKSEIFDDQFSVERPDGSNFTLKIRSTKLEDSAMYFCACGGRDRGNQPQHFGDGTRLSIL.